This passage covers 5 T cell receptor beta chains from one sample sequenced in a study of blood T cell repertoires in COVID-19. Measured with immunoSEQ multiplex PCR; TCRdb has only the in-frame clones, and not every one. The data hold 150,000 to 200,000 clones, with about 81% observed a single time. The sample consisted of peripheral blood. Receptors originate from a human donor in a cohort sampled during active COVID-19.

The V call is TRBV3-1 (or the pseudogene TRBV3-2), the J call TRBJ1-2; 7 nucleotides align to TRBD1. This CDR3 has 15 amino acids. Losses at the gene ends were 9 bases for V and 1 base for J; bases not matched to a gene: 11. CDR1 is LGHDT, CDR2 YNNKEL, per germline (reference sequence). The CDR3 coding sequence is TGTGCCAGTAGGGACAGCAATGCCCGTAACTATGGCTACACCTTC. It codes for CASRDSNARNYGYTF.

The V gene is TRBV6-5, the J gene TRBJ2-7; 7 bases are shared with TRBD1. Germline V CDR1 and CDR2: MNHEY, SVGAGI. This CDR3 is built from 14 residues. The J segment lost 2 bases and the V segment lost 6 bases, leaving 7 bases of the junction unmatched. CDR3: CASRSGQKAYEQYF. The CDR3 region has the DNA TGTGCCAGCAGATCGGGACAGAAGGCCTACGAGCAGTACTTC.

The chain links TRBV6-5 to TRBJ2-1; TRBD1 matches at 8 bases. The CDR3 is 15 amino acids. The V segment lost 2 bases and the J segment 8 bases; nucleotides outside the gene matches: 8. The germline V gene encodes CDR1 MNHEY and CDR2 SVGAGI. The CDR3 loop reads CASSYGQGAGHEQFF. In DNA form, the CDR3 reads TGTGCCAGCAGTTACGGGCAGGGGGCGGGTCATGAGCAGTTCTTC.

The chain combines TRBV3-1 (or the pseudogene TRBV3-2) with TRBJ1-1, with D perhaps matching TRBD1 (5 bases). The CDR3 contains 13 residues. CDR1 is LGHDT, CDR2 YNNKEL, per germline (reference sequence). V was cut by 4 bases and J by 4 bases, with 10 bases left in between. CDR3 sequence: CASSRLRGTEAFF. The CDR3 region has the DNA TGTGCCAGCAGCCGACTTAGGGGCACTGAAGCTTTCTTT.

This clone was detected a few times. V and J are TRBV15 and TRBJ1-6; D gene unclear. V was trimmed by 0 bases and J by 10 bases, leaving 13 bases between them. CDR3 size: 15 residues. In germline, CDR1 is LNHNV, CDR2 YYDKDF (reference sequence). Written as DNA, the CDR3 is TGTGCCACCAGCAGAGAATCGGGGATTAAGTCACCCCTCCACTTT. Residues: CATSRESGIKSPLHF.